These T cell receptor beta chains were read from a single sample in a study of human T cells and chemical hapten exposure. TCRdb re-called the RACE reads with MiXCR, one entry per CDR3 protein. The sample carries about 160,000 distinct CDR3 sequences, around a quarter recorded once. Sequences were derived from whole blood, sampled in connection with sensitization to the hapten diphenylcyclopropenone (DPC). Receptors originate from a woman aged 18-29 years with alopecia areata. Some clones in this sample may be carry-over from other donors' samples. Each CDR3 is given with its conserved first and last residue. A D gene is named only where the DNA matches it firmly. A clone size is listed for some rows: how often the clone was seen (once, few, many), or a class if it is expanded.

>TRBJ1-5|TRBV6-6|NA|NA
CASSYRGDQPQHF
TGTGCCAGCAGTTATCGGGGGGATCAGCCCCAGCATTTT
>TRBJ2-7|TRBV4-3|NA|NA
CASSPRDGDYEQYF
TGCGCCAGCAGCCCCCGGGACGGGGACTACGAGCAGTACTTC
>TRBJ1-2|TRBV4-2|TRBD1|NA
CASSQDRDSAYGYTF
TGTGCCAGCAGCCAAGATAGGGACAGCGCCTATGGCTACACCTTC
>TRBJ1-1|TRBV5-1|TRBD1|NA
CASSPGQGAMGTEAFF
TGCGCCAGCAGCCCGGGACAGGGGGCTATGGGCACTGAAGCTTTCTTT
>TRBJ2-7|TRBV11-1|TRBD2|NA
CASSLGLLAGAYEQYF
TGTGCCAGCAGCTTAGGGTTACTAGCGGGAGCCTACGAGCAGTACTTC
>TRBJ2-5|TRBV9|NA|NA
CASSVVSQETQYF
TGTGCCAGCAGCGTAGTCAGCCAAGAGACCCAGTACTTC
>TRBJ2-7|TRBV6-2/TRBV6-3|NA|NA
CASSSPRSYPSYEQYF
TGTGCCAGCAGTAGTCCGCGGAGCTACCCCTCCTACGAGCAGTACTTC
>TRBJ2-5|TRBV29-1|NA|NA
CSVEAWPRETQYF
TGCAGCGTTGAAGCTTGGCCTAGGGAGACCCAGTACTTC
>TRBJ2-1|TRBV7-9|NA|NA
CASSPNWGLSYNEQFF
TGTGCCAGCAGCCCGAATTGGGGCCTCTCCTACAATGAGCAGTTCTTC
>TRBJ2-1|TRBV6-2/TRBV6-3|TRBD2|few
CASVLSGGAHEQFF
TGTGCCAGCGTCCTAAGCGGGGGGGCACATGAGCAGTTCTTC
>TRBJ2-7|TRBV20-1|NA|many
CSARDPGSSYEQYF
TGCAGTGCTAGAGATCCAGGGAGCTCCTACGAGCAGTACTTC
>TRBJ1-4|TRBV7-2|NA|NA
CASSTRTGEKLFF
TGTGCCAGCAGCACCAGGACGGGGGAAAAACTGTTTTTT
>TRBJ1-2|TRBV2|NA|once
CASMGGGGYTF
TGTGCCAGCATGGGGGGAGGCGGCTACACCTTC